Shown below are 27 T cell receptor beta chains from a single sample sequenced in a study of Ad26.COV2.S vaccination and SARS-CoV-2 variants. Produced via immunoSEQ multiplex PCR; TCRdb's table is partial and in-frame only. The profile shows over 200,000 clones, more than 75% of them singletons. Noted treatment: 15 to 20 received Ad26.COV2.S at low or high dose, single or two shots; 5 received placebo; per-sample allocation not given. Samples were taken on day 63 after the first vaccine or placebo injection. The material was peripheral blood, obtained in a trial of Ad26.COV2.S vaccine versus placebo. The receptors here all came from a person between 18 and 59 years old who received the Ad26.COV2.S COVID-19 vaccine or a placebo.

V is TRBV10-3 and J is TRBJ2-1, with 9 bases identical to TRBD1. Losses at the gene ends were 2 bases for V and 8 bases for J; bases not matched to a gene: 7. The V gene's germline CDR1 is ENHRY and CDR2 SYGVKD. There are 15 residues in the CDR3. The DNA of the CDR3 is TGTGCCATCAGTGAGGGGGACAGGGCTTTCGATGAGCAGTTCTTC. It yields the protein CAISEGDRAFDEQFF.

J is TRBJ1-3 and V is TRBV14; D may be TRBD1 (5 bases). The CDR3 consists of 14 residues. Germline V gene data show CDR1 as SGHDN and CDR2 as FVKESK. Trimming removed 1 base from V and 5 bases from J, with 9 bases in between. In DNA, the CDR3 is TGTGCCAGCAGCCAAGCCGGGGCGAGAAACACCATATATTTT. It translates to CASSQAGARNTIYF.

This clone was detected only once. V and J are TRBV10-3 and TRBJ2-3; TRBD2 matches at 7 bases. V was pared by 10 bases and J by 3 bases, with 16 bases of the junction left unmatched. This CDR3 region has 16 residues. From germline, CDR1 is ENHRY and CDR2 SYGVKD. CDR3 in amino acids: CATRRFPGGGTDTQYF. Here the CDR3 DNA reads TGTGCCACTCGAAGATTTCCGGGAGGTGGGACAGATACGCAGTATTTT.

This chain joins TRBV2 and TRBJ2-1; D is possibly TRBD2 (6 bases). CDR3 size: 14 residues. The V and J ends lost 2 bases and 7 bases respectively, with 12 bases between them. Germline lookup yields CDR1 SNHLY and CDR2 FYNNEI. CDR3: CASSELRGRNEQFF. CDR3 nucleotide sequence: TGTGCCAGCAGTGAATTGCGGGGAAGGAATGAGCAGTTCTTC.

The chain links TRBV16 to TRBJ2-1; D is unresolved. The length of the CDR3 is 15 residues. V lost 0 bases, J lost 5 bases, and 11 bases lay in between. CDR1 and CDR2 (germline): KGHSY, FQNENV. The DNA for the CDR3 is TGTGCCAGCAGCCAATCAGGGAAATCTAACAATGAGCAGTTCTTC. The encoded protein is CASSQSGKSNNEQFF.

The chain links TRBV2 to TRBJ2-7, with 10 bases that match TRBD1. Germline V gene data show CDR1 as SNHLY and CDR2 as FYNNEI. V dropped 7 bases and J dropped 4; count of bases not matched to a gene: 13. This CDR3 has 16 residues. The CDR3 DNA follows: TGTGCCAGCAACCGGCTCAGAGGGACAGGGGAATACGAGCAGTACTTC. It yields the protein CASNRLRGTGEYEQYF. Full variable domain (rest looked up from reference TRBV2 and TRBJ2-7): EPEVTQTPSHQVTQMGQEVILRCVPISNHLYFYWYRQILGQKVEFLVSFYNNEISEKSEIFDDQFSVERPDGSNFTLKIRSTKLEDSAMYFCASNRLRGTGEYEQYFGPGTRLTVT.

The chain employs TRBV3-1 (or the pseudogene TRBV3-2) and TRBJ1-1; D is unresolved. With 4 bases removed from V and 2 bases from J, the gap between germline ends came to 14 bases. CDR1 is LGHDT and CDR2 is YNNKEL in the germline V gene (reference sequence). The CDR3 runs to 15 residues. The chain's CDR3 is CASSRVLRKNTEAFF. The CDR3 bases are TGTGCCAGCAGCCGGGTACTTCGAAAAAACACTGAAGCTTTCTTT.

V gene TRBV6-5 combines with J gene TRBJ2-7, with D possibly TRBD1 on 6 matching bases. Looked up from germline, CDR1 is MNHEY and CDR2 is SVGAGI. V was trimmed by 5 bases and J by 6 bases, leaving 17 bases between them. This CDR3 comprises 14 residues. DNA for the CDR3: TGTGCCAGCAGTACCACAGGGATTTATGGCGAGCAGTACTTC. Translating gives CASSTTGIYGEQYF.

This chain connects TRBV19 to TRBJ1-1; perhaps TRBD1 as D (6 bases). Trimming took 4 bases from V and 4 from J, leaving 13 bases between them. The CDR3 consists of 14 residues. Germline CDR1 LNHDA, CDR2 SQIVND (reference sequence). DNA for the CDR3: TGTGCCAGTAGTAAAGAGGGGGGGGGCACTGAAGCTTTCTTT. Residues: CASSKEGGGTEAFF.

The genes are TRBV19 and TRBJ1-6, with unresolved D. V was clipped by 1 base and J by 8 bases, with 3 bases between them. Per the germline V gene, CDR1 is LNHDA and CDR2 is SQIVND (reference sequence). This CDR3 is 12 amino acids long. In DNA form, the CDR3 reads TGTGCCAGTAGTATAGTGGATTCACCCCTCCACTTT. Amino acid sequence: CASSIVDSPLHF. The full variable domain, its missing parts supplied by reference TRBV19 and TRBJ1-6, is DGGITQSPKYLFRKEGQNVTLSCEQNLNHDAMYWYRQDPGQGLRLIYYSQIVNDFQKGDIAEGYSVSREKKESFPLTVTSAQKNPTAFYLCASSIVDSPLHFGNGTRLTVT.

The rearrangement uses TRBV5-3 and TRBJ2-7; D possibly matches TRBD1 or TRBD2 (5 bases each). TRBV5-3 is labeled an ORF, and its function is uncertain. The germline V and J ends were trimmed by 0 bases and 2 bases, with 9 bases remaining between them. The CDR3 runs to 14 residues. The CDR3 region has the DNA TGTGCCAGAAGCTTGGGGCAGGGACCCTACGAGCAGTACTTC. Its protein is CARSLGQGPYEQYF.

This clone was counted only a few times. The chain carries TRBV7-9 and TRBJ1-1; 7 bases fit TRBD1. CDR3 size: 12 residues. Germline values: CDR1 SEHNR, CDR2 FQNEAQ (reference sequence). V lost 5 bases, J lost 7 bases, and 4 bases stayed unmatched. The DNA of the CDR3 is TGTGCCAGCAGCGACAGGGATCGTGAAGCTTTCTTT. Its translation is CASSDRDREAFF.

The chain carries TRBV4-3 and TRBJ2-2, with 7 nucleotides matching TRBD1. The CDR3 is made up of 16 amino acids. Germline trimming cut 3 bases from V and 4 bases from J; bases unmatched to any gene: 8. Germline V gene lookup returns CDR1 LGHNA and CDR2 YSLEER. DNA for the CDR3: TGCGCCAGCAGCCACAGACAGGGCCCAGCCACCGGGGAGCTGTTTTTT. Translation gives CASSHRQGPATGELFF.

V and J are TRBV30 and TRBJ2-5; TRBD2 matches 14 bases. CDR3 length: 17 amino acids. Trimming took 1 base from V and 1 from J; bases not matched to a gene: 5. CDR1 is GTSNPN, CDR2 SVGIG, per germline (reference sequence). The CDR3 loop is CAWSGSTSGGVQETQYF. The CDR3 DNA is TGTGCCTGGAGTGGGTCGACTAGCGGGGGGGTCCAAGAGACCCAGTACTTC.

The genes are TRBV7-2 and TRBJ2-7, with D maybe TRBD1 (5 bases). From germline, CDR1 is SGHTA and CDR2 FQGNSA. The CDR3 has 16 residues. Trimming took 1 base from V and 7 from J, leaving 20 bases between them. The CDR3 DNA is TGTGCCAGCAGCTTAGGGCCGGTTTGGACAAGCTCTGAGCAGTACTTC. Amino acids: CASSLGPVWTSSEQYF.

The chain combines TRBV29-1 with TRBJ1-6; tentatively, D is TRBD1 (5 bases). Germline lookup yields CDR1 SQVTM and CDR2 ANQGSEA. CDR3 length equals 11 residues. With 6 bases removed from V and 14 bases from J, the gap between germline ends came to 14 bases. The CDR3 spells CSVHTGSSLHF. The CDR3 coding sequence is TGCAGCGTACACACAGGTTCGTCCCTCCACTTT. The full variable domain, rest sourced from reference TRBV29-1 and TRBJ1-6, is SAVISQKPSRDICQRGTSLTIQCQVDSQVTMMFWYRQQPGQSLTLIATANQGSEATYESGFVIDKFPISRPNLTFSTLTVSNMSPEDSSIYLCSVHTGSSLHFGNGTRLTVT.

This clone was seen once. The rearrangement uses TRBV29-1 and TRBJ2-1; the match to TRBD2 covers 8 bases. With V trimmed by 4 bases and J by 0 bases, 5 bases remained unmatched. CDR1 is SQVTM and CDR2 is ANQGSEA in the germline V gene. The CDR3 length is 15 residues. CDR3 in DNA: TGCAGCGTTGGCAGCGCGGGGGGCTCCTACAATGAGCAGTTCTTC. As protein: CSVGSAGGSYNEQFF.

In its sample, this clone was seen a few times. This sequence joins TRBV19 and TRBJ2-2, with D hard to call. The CDR3 length is 12 residues. Trimming stripped 8 bases from V and 5 bases from J, with 9 bases between. Germline V gives CDR1 LNHDA, CDR2 SQIVND (reference sequence). The chain's CDR3 is CASGVVTGELFF. DNA for the CDR3: TGTGCCAGTGGGGTAGTTACCGGGGAGCTGTTTTTT.

CDR3 region: CASSQDRFYPEQFF. In nucleotides, the CDR3 is TGCGCCAGCAGCCAAGATCGGTTCTATCCGGAGCAGTTCTTC. This chain joins TRBV4-3 and TRBJ2-1; D is unclear. The germline gives CDR1 LGHNA, CDR2 YSLEER. The V and J ends lost 0 bases and 10 bases respectively, with 13 bases between them. This CDR3 spans 14 amino acids.

The rearrangement uses TRBV12-5 and TRBJ2-1; 12 bases agree with TRBD2. The V gene end was trimmed by 2 bases and the J gene end by 1 base; junction bases not matched to a gene: 6. The CDR3 sequence is 18 residues long. Germline V gene sequence: CDR1 LGHNT, CDR2 FRNRAP. CDR3 nucleotide sequence: TGTGCTAGTGGTTTGCCCCGGACTAGCGGGATTTCCTACAATGAGCAGTTCTTC. Translation gives CASGLPRTSGISYNEQFF.

This clone was picked up one time. The J gene is TRBJ1-2, the V gene TRBV2; D not resolved. V was pared by 5 bases and J by 1 base, with 8 bases between. Germline V gene data show CDR1 as SNHLY and CDR2 as FYNNEI. CDR3 length equals 13 residues. CDR3 protein: CASSPPINYGYTF. As DNA, the CDR3 is TGTGCCAGCAGTCCCCCGATTAACTATGGCTACACCTTC.

The chain recombines TRBV5-1 with TRBJ2-1; possible D gene TRBD2, 5 bases. V was shortened by 3 bases and J by 6 bases, with 10 bases between the two germline ends. Germline V gene data show CDR1 as SGHRS and CDR2 as YFSETQ. CDR3 length: 13 amino acids. The CDR3 DNA is TGCGCCAGCAGCTCGGGGTACGGCAATGAGCAGTTCTTC. Amino acids: CASSSGYGNEQFF.

This clone was seen more than once but under ten times. The J gene is TRBJ2-7, the V gene TRBV7-2; D possibly corresponds to TRBD2 (6 bases). This CDR3 has 14 residues. Trimming cost V 5 bases and J 7 bases, with 18 bases left between them. Germline lookup yields CDR1 SGHTA and CDR2 FQGNSA. This CDR3 reads CASSTSEEGGEQYF. In DNA form, the CDR3 reads TGTGCCAGCAGCACATCGGAGGAGGGCGGGGAGCAGTACTTC.

This chain links TRBV4-2 with TRBJ2-7, with D possibly being TRBD2 (5 bases). Germline V gene lookup returns CDR1 LGHNA and CDR2 YNFKEQ. The length of the CDR3 is 17 residues. V lost 1 base, J lost 5 bases, and 21 bases lay in between. In DNA form, the CDR3 reads TGTGCCAGCAGCCAAGCTCCCCGAGGGCTACCGCCCGACGAGCAGTACTTC. Its translation is CASSQAPRGLPPDEQYF.

By share, this clone counts as medium-sized (0.01 to 0.1%). This chain joins TRBV3-1 (or the pseudogene TRBV3-2) and TRBJ1-6; 8 bases are a match to TRBD1. V trimming: 4 bases; J trimming: 10 bases; junction bases outside the gene matches: 3. The CDR3 has 13 residues. Germline assignment: CDR1 LGHDT and CDR2 YNNKEL (reference sequence). This chain's CDR3 is CASSRTGSSPLHF. The CDR3 DNA reads as TGTGCCAGCAGCCGGACAGGGAGCTCACCCCTCCACTTT.

The V call is TRBV3-1 (or the pseudogene TRBV3-2), the J call TRBJ2-5; D might be TRBD2 (6 bases). The CDR3 sequence is 14 residues long. Looked up from germline, CDR1 is LGHDT and CDR2 is YNNKEL (reference sequence). V was shortened by 2 bases and J by 3 bases, with 10 bases between the two germline ends. CDR3 region: CASSQLGGKETQYF. CDR3 DNA sequence: TGTGCCAGCAGCCAACTGGGGGGAAAAGAGACCCAGTACTTC.

This chain uses TRBV4-3 with TRBJ1-5; D ambiguous. The CDR3 totals 15 residues. CDR1 LGHNA and CDR2 YSLEER come from the germline V gene. V dropped 0 bases and J dropped 0 bases, with 6 bases sitting between them. The CDR3 here is CASSQEAGSNQPQHF. CDR3 nucleotides: TGCGCCAGCAGCCAAGAAGCGGGTAGCAATCAGCCCCAGCATTTT.